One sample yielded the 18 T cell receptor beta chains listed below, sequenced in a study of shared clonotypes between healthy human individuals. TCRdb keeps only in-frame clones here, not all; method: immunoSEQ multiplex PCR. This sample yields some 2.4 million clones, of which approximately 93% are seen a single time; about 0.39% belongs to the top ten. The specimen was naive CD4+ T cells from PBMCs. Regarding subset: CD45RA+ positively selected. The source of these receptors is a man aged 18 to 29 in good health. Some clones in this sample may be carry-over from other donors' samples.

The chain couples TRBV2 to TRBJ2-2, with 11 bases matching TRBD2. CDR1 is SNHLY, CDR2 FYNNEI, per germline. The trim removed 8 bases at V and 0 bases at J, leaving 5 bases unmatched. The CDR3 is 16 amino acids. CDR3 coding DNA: TGTGCCAGCGCGTCACTAGCGGGAGCGAACACCGGGGAGCTGTTTTTT. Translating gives CASASLAGANTGELFF.

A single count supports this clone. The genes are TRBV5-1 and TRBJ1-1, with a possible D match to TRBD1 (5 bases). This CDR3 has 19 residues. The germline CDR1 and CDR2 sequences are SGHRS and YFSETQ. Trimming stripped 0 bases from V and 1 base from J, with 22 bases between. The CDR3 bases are TGCGCCAGCAGCTTGGGAATGGGGACTGTCGGCACATCGAACACTGAAGCTTTCTTT. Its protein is CASSLGMGTVGTSNTEAFF.

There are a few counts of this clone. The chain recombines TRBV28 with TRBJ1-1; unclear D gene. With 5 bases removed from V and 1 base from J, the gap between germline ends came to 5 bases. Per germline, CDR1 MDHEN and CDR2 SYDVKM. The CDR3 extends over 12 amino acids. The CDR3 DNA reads TGTGCCAGCAGTACCCCGAACACTGAAGCTTTCTTT. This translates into CASSTPNTEAFF. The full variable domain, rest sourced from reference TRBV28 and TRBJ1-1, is DVKVTQSSRYLVKRTGEKVFLECVQDMDHENMFWYRQDPGLGLRLIYFSYDVKMKEKGDIPEGYSVSREKKERFSLILESASTNQTSMYLCASSTPNTEAFFGQGTRLTVV.

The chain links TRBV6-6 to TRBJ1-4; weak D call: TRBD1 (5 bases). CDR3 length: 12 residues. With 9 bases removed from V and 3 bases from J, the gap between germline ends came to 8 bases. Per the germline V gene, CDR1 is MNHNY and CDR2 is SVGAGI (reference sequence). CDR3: CASRGANEKLFF. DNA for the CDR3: TGTGCCAGTCGGGGGGCTAATGAAAAACTGTTTTTT.

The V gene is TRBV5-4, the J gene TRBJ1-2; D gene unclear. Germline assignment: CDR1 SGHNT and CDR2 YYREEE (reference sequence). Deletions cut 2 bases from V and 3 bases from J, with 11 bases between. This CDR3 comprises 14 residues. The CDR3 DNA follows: TGTGCCAGCAGCTTAGGTCGGGATTACTATGGCTACACCTTC. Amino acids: CASSLGRDYYGYTF.

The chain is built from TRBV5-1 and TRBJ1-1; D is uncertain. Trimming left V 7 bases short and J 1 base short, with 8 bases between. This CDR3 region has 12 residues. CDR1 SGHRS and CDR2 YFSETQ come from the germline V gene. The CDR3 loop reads CASGYRNTEAFF. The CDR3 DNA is TGCGCCAGCGGATACAGGAACACTGAAGCTTTCTTT.

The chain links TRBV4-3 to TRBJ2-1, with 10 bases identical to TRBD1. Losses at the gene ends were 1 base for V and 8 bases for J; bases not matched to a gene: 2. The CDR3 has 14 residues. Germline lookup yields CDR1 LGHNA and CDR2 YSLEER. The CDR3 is CASSQGQGADEQFF. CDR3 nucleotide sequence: TGCGCCAGCAGCCAAGGACAGGGGGCTGATGAGCAGTTCTTC.

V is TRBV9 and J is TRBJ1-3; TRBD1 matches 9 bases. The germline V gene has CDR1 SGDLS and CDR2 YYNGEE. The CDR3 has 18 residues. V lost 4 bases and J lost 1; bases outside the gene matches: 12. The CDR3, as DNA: TGTGCCAGCAGCACCTCCGGGGGGACAGGGACATCTGGAAACACCATATATTTT. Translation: CASSTSGGTGTSGNTIYF.

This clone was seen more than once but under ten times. The DNA of the CDR3 is TGTGCCTGCGAGGGCCGCGACTACACCTTC. This encodes CACEGRDYTF. The chain recombines TRBV7-9 with TRBJ1-2; D remains unclear. CDR1 and CDR2 from the germline V gene are SEHNR and FQNEAQ (reference sequence). This CDR3 is built from 10 residues. Trimming pared 11 bases from V and 10 bases from J, leaving 14 bases between.

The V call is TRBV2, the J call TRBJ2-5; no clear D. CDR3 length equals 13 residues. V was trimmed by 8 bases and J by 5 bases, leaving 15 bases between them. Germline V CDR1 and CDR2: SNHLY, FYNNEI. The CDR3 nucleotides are TGTGCCAGCCGGGTGGGGATATGGGAGACCCAGTACTTC. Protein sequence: CASRVGIWETQYF.

CDR3 amino acids: CASSSSLGFGYTF. For the CDR3, the DNA is TGTGCCAGCAGCTCTTCTCTTGGGTTCGGCTACACCTTC. The rearrangement links TRBV7-3 to TRBJ1-2; D unclear. Germline values: CDR1 SGHTA, CDR2 FQGTGA. CDR3 length equals 13 residues. Trimming shortened V by 4 bases and J by 8 bases, and 14 bases separated the two germline ends. The variable domain in full, completed from reference TRBV7-3 and TRBJ1-2, reads GAGVSQTPSNKVTEKGKYVELRCDPISGHTALYWYRQSLGQGPEFLIYFQGTGAADDSGLPNDRFFAVRPEGSVSTLKIQRTERGDSAVYLCASSSSLGFGYTFGSGTRLTVV.

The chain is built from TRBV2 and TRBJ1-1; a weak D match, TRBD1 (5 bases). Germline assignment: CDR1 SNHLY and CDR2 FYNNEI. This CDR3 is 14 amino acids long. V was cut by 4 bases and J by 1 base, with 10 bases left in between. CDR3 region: CASSGVGGNTEAFF. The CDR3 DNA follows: TGTGCCAGCAGTGGAGTGGGGGGGAACACTGAAGCTTTCTTT.

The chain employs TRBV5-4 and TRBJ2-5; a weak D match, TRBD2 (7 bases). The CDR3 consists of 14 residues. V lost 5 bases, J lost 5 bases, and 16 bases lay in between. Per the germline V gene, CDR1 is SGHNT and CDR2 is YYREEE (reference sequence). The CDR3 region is CASRSEGGEETQYF. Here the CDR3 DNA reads TGTGCCAGCAGGTCCGAGGGGGGGGAGGAGACCCAGTACTTC.

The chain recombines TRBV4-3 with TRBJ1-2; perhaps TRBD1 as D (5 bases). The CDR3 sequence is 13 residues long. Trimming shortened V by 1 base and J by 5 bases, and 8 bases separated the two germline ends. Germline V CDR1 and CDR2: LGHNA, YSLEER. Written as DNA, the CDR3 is TGCGCCAGCAGCCAAGTGGGGGGTTATGGCTACACCTTC. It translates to CASSQVGGYGYTF.

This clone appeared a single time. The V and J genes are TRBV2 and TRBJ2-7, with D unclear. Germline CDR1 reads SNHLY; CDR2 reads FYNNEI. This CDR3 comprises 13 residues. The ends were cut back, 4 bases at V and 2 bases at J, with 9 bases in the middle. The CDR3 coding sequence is TGTGCCAGCAGTGCTACAAGAGCCTACGAGCAGTACTTC. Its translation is CASSATRAYEQYF. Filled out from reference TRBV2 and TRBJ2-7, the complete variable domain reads EPEVTQTPSHQVTQMGQEVILRCVPISNHLYFYWYRQILGQKVEFLVSFYNNEISEKSEIFDDQFSVERPDGSNFTLKIRSTKLEDSAMYFCASSATRAYEQYFGPGTRLTVT.

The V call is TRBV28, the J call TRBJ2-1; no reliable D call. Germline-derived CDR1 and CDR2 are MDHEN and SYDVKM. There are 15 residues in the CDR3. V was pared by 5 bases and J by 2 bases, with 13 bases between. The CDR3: CASSRLPGAYNEQFF. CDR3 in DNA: TGTGCCAGCAGTCGCCTCCCTGGGGCCTACAATGAGCAGTTCTTC.

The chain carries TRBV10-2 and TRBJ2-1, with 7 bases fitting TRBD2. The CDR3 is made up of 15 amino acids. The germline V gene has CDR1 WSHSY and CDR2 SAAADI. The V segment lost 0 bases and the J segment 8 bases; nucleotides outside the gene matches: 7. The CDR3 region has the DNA TGCGCCAGCAGTGAGTCCTGGGGCGGGGGATATGAGCAGTTCTTC. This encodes CASSESWGGGYEQFF.

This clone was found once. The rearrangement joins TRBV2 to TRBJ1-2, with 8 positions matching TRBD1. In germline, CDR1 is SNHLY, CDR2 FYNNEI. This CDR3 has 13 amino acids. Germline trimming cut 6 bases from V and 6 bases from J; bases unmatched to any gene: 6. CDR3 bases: TGTGCCAGCAGAAAAACAGGGGGTGATGGCTACACCTTC. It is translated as CASRKTGGDGYTF.